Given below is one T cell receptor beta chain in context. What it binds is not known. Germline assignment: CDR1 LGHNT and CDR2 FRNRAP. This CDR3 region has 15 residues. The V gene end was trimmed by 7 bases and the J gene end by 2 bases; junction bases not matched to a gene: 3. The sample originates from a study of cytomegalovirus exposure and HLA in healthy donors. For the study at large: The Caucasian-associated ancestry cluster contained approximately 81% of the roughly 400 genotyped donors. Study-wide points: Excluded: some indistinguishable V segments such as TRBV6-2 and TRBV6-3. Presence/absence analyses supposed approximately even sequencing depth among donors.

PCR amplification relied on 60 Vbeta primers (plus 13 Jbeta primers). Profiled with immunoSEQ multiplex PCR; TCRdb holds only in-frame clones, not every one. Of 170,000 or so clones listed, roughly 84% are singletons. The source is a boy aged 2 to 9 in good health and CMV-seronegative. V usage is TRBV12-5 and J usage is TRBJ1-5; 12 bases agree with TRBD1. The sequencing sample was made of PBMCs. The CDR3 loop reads CASVGTGGRNQPQHF. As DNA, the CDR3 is TGTGCTAGTGTTGGGACAGGGGGCCGCAATCAGCCCCAGCATTTT. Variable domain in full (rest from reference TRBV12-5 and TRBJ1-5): DARVTQTPRHKVTEMGQEVTMRCQPILGHNTVFWYRQTMMQGLELLAYFRNRAPLDDSGMPKDRFSAEMPDATLATLKIQPSEPRDSAVYFCASVGTGGRNQPQHFGDGTRLSIL.